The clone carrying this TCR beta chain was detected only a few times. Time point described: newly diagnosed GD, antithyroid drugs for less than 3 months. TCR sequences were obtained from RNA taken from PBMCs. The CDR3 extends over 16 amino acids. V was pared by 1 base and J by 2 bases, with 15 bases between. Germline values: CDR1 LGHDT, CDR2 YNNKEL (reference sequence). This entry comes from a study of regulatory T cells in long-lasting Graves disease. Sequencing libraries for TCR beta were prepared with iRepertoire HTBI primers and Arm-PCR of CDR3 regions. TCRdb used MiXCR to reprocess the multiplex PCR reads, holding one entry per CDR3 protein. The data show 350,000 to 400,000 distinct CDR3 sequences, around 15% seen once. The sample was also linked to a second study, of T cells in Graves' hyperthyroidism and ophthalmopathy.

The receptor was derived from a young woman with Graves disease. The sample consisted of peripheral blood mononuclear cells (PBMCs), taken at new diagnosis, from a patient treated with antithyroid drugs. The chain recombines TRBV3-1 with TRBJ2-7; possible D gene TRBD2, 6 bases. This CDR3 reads CASSQGLREIPYEQYF. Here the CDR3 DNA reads TGTGCCAGCAGCCAAGGCCTACGGGAGATCCCCTACGAGCAGTACTTC.